Following are 6 T cell receptor beta chains from one sample sequenced in a study of blood T cells in healthy people across ages (dated by TCRdb to the mid-2010s). Library preparation used 5' RACE. TCRdb names Illumina HiSeq 2500 as the instrument used. A second about 6 to 11 cycle PCR used a sample-barcoded 5' primer and a J-beta primer mix. TCRdb redid the processing of the public reads, applying fastp at Q25 and MiXCR, and retained in-frame beta chains. Rows matching on CDR3 protein sequence are summarized as one entry with the most common DNA and genes. Present in this sample are roughly 2 million distinct CDR3 sequences, less than 50% of which were seen just once. The leading ten clones occupy over 2% of the sample. Material for sequencing was blood. The receptor source for this set is a woman between 35 and 50 years old in good health.

The chain employs TRBV28 and TRBJ2-5; D is possibly TRBD1 (5 bases). The CDR3 totals 15 residues. V was cut by 3 bases and J by 2 bases, with 13 bases left in between. The V gene's germline CDR1 is MDHEN and CDR2 SYDVKM. This CDR3 is CASSFKGQSQETQYF. The CDR3 DNA reads TGTGCCAGCAGTTTCAAGGGGCAATCGCAAGAGACCCAGTACTTC.

The DNA for the CDR3 is TGTGCCAGCAGCTTACAGATTCTAGCCAAAAACATTCAGTACTTC. This sequence encodes CASSLQILAKNIQYF. The chain links TRBV11-2 to TRBJ2-4; D is ambiguous. Germline assignment: CDR1 SGHAT and CDR2 FQNNGV. This CDR3 contains 15 residues. Trimming removed 2 bases at V and 0 bases at J, with 8 bases between.

The genes are TRBV20-1 and TRBJ2-3, with 7 positions matching TRBD2. The CDR3 covers 20 residues. V dropped 0 bases and J dropped 2; count of bases not matched to a gene: 20. Germline CDR1 is DFQATT and CDR2 is SNEGSKA (reference sequence). CDR3 region: CSARDGEAGRASADTDTQYF. As DNA, the CDR3 is TGCAGTGCTAGAGATGGAGAGGCGGGGAGGGCGAGCGCCGACACAGATACGCAGTATTTT.

This clonotype was counted only a few times. The chain joins TRBV4-3 to TRBJ2-5, with TRBD2 identical over 8 bases. The J segment lost 11 bases and the V segment lost 3 bases, leaving 17 bases of the junction unmatched. This CDR3 has 16 residues. Germline CDR1 LGHNA, CDR2 YSLEER. CDR3 in amino acids: CASSHAPSASGGEQYF. The CDR3 bases are TGCGCCAGCAGCCACGCACCTAGCGCCAGCGGGGGAGAGCAGTACTTC.

This chain links TRBV28 with TRBJ1-2; 7 bases fit TRBD1. The J segment lost 6 bases and the V segment lost 6 bases, leaving 10 bases of the junction unmatched. Germline lookup yields CDR1 MDHEN and CDR2 SYDVKM. The CDR3 has 14 residues. CDR3 sequence: CASSRSTGTNGYTF. CDR3 coding DNA: TGTGCCAGCAGCAGATCGACAGGGACGAATGGCTACACCTTC.

The chain employs TRBV11-2 and TRBJ2-5; 12 nucleotides agree with TRBD2. The CDR3 is 15 residues long. J was trimmed by 4 bases and V by 4 bases; bases with no gene match: 4. Germline V gene lookup returns CDR1 SGHAT and CDR2 FQNNGV. CDR3 residues: CASSSQTSGRETQYF. The CDR3 DNA is TGTGCCAGCAGCTCTCAGACTAGCGGGAGAGAGACCCAGTACTTC. The full variable domain, completed using reference TRBV11-2 and TRBJ2-5, is EAGVAQSPRYKIIEKRQSVAFWCNPISGHATLYWYQQILGQGPKLLIQFQNNGVVDDSQLPKDRFSAERLKGVDSTLKIQPAKLEDSAVYLCASSSQTSGRETQYFGPGTRLLVL.